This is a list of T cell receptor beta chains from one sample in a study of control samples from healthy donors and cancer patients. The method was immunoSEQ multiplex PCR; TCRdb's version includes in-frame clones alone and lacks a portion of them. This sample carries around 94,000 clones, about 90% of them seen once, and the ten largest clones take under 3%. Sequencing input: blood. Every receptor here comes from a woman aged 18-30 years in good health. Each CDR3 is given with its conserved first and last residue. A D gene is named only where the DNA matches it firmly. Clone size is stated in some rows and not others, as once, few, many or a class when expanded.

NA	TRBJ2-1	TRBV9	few	CASSVNNNEQFF	TGTGCCAGCAGCGTCAATAACAATGAGCAGTTCTTC
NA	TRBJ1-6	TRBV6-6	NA	CASSHRDPSPLHF	TGTGCCAGCAGCCACAGGGACCCTTCACCCCTCCACTTT
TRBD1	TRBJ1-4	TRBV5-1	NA	CASSVTGGSGEKLFF	TGCGCCAGCAGCGTCACAGGGGGCTCAGGTGAAAAACTGTTTTTT
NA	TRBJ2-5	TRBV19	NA	CASSKAGGEETQYF	TGTGCCAGTAGTAAGGCAGGGGGGGAAGAGACCCAGTACTTC
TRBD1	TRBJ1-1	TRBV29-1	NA	CSVQTGENTEAFF	TGCAGCGTTCAGACAGGGGAGAACACTGAAGCTTTCTTT
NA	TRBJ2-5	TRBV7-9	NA	CASSSGVSDVKETQYF	TGTGCCAGCAGCTCAGGCGTGTCGGACGTCAAAGAGACCCAGTACTTC
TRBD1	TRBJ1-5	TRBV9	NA	CASSPGQGVSQPQHF	TGTGCCAGCAGCCCGGGACAGGGGGTATCTCAGCCCCAGCATTTT
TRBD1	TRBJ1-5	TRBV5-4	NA	CASSLWDSPNNQPQHF	TGTGCCAGCAGCCTGTGGGACAGCCCAAATAATCAGCCCCAGCATTTT
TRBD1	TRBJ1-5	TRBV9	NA	CASSLDRGDQPQHF	TGTGCCAGCAGCCTGGACAGGGGGGATCAGCCCCAGCATTTT
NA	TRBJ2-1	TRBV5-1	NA	CASSSRGSYNEQFF	TGCGCCAGCAGCTCCAGGGGTTCCTACAATGAGCAGTTCTTC
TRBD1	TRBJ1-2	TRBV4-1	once	CASSQDTTGDGYTF	TGCGCCAGCAGCCAAGATACGACAGGGGATGGCTACACCTTC
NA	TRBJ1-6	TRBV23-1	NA	CASSQSWRYNSPLHF	TGCGCCAGCAGTCAATCGTGGAGGTACAATTCACCCCTCCACTTT
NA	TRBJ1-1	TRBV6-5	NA	CASSYSVMNTEAFF	TGTGCCAGCAGTTACAGCGTCATGAACACTGAAGCTTTCTTT
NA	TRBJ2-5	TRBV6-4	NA	CASTVPGGTQYF	TGTGCCAGCACCGTGCCTGGTGGGACCCAGTACTTC